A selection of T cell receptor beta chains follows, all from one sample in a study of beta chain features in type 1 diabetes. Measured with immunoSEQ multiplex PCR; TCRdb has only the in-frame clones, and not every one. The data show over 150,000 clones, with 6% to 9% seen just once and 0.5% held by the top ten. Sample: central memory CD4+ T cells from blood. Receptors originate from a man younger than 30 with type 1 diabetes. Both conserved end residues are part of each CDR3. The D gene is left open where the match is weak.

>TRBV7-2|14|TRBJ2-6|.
CASSPFSGANVLTF
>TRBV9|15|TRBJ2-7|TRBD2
CASSVAPGTTYEQYF
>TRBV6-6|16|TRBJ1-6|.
CASSYSSGARGSPLHF
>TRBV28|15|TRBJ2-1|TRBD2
CASSPGLADNNEQFF
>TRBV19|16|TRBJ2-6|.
CAASEVPGSGANVLTF
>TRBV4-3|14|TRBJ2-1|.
CASSQSEAYNEQFF
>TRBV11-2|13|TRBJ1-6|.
CASSSGQQQPLHF
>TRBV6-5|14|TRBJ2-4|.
CASSYSGRDSIQYF
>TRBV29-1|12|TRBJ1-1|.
CSAWTDFTEAFF
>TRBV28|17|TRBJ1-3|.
CASSPRTGRLSGNTIYF
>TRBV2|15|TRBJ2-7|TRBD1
CASSVLGQGAYEQYF
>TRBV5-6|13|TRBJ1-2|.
CASSPGRGYGYTF
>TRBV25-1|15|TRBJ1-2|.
CASSDSGALRYGYTF
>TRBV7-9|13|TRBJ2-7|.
CASSLALDSEQYF
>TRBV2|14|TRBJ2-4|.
CASTEVLAKNIQYF
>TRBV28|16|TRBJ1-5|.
CASRIKRGIGNQPQHF
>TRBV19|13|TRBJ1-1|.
CASTEQGVAEAFF
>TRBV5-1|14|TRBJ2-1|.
CASSLDYSGPAQFF
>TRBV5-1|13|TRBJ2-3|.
CASSVTGPDTQYF
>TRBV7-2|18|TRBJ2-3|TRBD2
CASSLMVVAGGPTDTQYF
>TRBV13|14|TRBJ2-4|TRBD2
CASSTPERGNIQYF
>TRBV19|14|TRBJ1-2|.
CASSAGFDPYGYTF
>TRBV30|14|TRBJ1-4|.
CAWAVGGKREKLFF
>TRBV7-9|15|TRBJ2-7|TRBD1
CASSSLTTGGNFGYF
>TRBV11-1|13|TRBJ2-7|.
CASSPRVPYEQYF
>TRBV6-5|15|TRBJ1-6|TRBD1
CASQPGQGKNSPLHF
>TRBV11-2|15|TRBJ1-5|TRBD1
CASTEGQGAGQPQHF
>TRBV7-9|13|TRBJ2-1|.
CASRRTAYIGQFF
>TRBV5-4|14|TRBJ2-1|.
CASSLNNAVNEQFF
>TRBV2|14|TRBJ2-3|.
CASSVAEGPDTQYF
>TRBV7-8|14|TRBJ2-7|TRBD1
CASSLDRGTYEQYF
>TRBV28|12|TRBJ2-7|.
CASGSKRGEQYF
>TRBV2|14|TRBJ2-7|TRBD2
CASSIAGGLYEQYF
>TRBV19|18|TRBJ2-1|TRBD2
CASSPPTSGRAYYNEQFF
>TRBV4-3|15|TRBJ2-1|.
CASSQDWLSPWEQFF
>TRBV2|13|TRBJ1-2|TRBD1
CASTIRTGLGYTF
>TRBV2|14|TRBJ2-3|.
CATSRAGGTDTQYF
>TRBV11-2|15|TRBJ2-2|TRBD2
CASSFGLADTGELFF
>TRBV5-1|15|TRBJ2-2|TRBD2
CASSGGLAGSGELFF
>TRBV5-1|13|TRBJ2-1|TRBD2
CASSPAERGEQFF
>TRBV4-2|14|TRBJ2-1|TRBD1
CASSHRGLNNEQFF
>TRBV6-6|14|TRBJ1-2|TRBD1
CASSTRNRGLRYTF
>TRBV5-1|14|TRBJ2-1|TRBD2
CASSLSSGEEEQFF
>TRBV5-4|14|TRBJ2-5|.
CASSPYPGQETQYF
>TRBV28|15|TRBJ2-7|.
CAINIGGFSPYEQYF
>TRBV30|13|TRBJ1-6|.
CAWSQRVYSPLHF
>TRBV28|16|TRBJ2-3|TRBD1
CASSPVGTGGRDTQYF
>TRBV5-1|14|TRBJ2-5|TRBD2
CASSLGLAAETQYF
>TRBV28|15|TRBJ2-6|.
CASSLSTAGANVLTF
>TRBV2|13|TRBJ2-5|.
CASSGDTAETQYF
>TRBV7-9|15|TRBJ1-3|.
CASSSRGNSGNTIYF
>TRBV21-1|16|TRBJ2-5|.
CASSKDPTGDQETQYF
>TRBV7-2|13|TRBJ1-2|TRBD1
CASSRDRNYGYTF